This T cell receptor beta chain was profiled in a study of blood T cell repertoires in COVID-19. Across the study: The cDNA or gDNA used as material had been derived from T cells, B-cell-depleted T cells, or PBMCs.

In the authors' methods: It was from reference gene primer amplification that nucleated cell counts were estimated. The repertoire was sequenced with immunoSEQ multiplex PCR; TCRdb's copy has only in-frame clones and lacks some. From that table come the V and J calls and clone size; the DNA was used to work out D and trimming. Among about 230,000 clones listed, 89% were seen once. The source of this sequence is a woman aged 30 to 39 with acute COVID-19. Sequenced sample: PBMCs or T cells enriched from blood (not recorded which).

In DNA, the CDR3 is TGTGCCAGCAGTTATTTCAGGGATAAAGACTATGGCTACACCTTC. Its translation: CASSYFRDKDYGYTF. This chain joins TRBV6-2 or TRBV6-3 and TRBJ1-2, with TRBD1 as a possible D gene (5 bases). V was shortened by 3 bases and J by 3 bases, with 14 bases between the two germline ends. The CDR3 is made up of 15 amino acids. Germline CDR1 reads MNHEY; CDR2 reads SVGEGT.